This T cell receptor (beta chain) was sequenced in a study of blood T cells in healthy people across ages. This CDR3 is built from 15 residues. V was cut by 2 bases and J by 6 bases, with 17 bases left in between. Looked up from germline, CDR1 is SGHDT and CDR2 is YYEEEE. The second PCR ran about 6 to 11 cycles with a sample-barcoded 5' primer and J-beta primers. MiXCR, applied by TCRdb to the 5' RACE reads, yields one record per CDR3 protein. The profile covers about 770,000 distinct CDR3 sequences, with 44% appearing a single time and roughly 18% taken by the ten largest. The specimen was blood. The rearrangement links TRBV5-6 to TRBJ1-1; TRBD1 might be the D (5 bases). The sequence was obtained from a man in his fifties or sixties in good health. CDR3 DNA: TGTGCCAGCAGCTTTCCAGGTCAGGGTAGCTCTGAAGCTTTCTTT. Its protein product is CASSFPGQGSSEAFF.